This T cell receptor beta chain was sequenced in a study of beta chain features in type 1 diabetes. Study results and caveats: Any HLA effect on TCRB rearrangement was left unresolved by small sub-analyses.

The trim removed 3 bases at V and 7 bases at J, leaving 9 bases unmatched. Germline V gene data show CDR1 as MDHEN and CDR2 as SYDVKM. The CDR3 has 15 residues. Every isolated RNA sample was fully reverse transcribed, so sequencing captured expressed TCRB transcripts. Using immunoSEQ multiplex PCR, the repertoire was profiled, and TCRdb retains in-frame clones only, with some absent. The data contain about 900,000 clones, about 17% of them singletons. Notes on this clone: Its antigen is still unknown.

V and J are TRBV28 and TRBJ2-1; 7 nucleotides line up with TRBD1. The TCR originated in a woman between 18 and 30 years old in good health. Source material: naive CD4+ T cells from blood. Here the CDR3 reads CASSFLTGAKNEQFF. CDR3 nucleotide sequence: TGTGCCAGCAGTTTCCTAACAGGGGCTAAGAATGAGCAGTTCTTC.